This TCR beta chain was recovered during a study of OX40 agonist ivuxolimab in advanced cancers. Study-level points and caveats: Expansion of clones was among the lowest in partial responders at 0.1-3.0 mg/kg.

Per germline, CDR1 SGHTA and CDR2 FQGNSA. The CDR3 extends over 15 amino acids. As to this clone: What it binds is unknown.

Assay used: immunoSEQ multiplex PCR; TCRdb lists only in-frame clones, some missing. The sample consists of fewer than 80,000 clones, about 85% of them appearing once. This sequence joins TRBV7-2 and TRBJ2-5, with 12 bases matching TRBD2. The J call may not be correct, given that the DNA end is closer to TRBJ2-7. The sequences come from CD4+ or CD8+ T cells sorted from blood, collected in a trial of the OX40 agonist ivuxolimab. The TCR sequence derives from an adult with an advanced solid tumor such as melanoma, head and neck, liver or kidney cancer. This CDR3 reads CASSPLAGGGYEQYF. Written as DNA, the CDR3 is TGTGCCAGCAGCCCACTAGCGGGAGGAGGGTACGAGCAGTACTTC.